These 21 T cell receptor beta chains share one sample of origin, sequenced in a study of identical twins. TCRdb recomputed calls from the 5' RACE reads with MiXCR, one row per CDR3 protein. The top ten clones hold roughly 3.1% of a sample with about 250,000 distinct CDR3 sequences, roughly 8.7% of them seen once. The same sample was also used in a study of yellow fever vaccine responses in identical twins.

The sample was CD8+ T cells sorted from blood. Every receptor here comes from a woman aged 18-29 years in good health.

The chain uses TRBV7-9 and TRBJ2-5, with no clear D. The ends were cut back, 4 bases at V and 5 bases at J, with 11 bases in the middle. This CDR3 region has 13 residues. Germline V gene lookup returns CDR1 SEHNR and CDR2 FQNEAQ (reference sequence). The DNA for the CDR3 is TGTGCCAGCAGCTCTTTCGAAGGGGAGACCCAGTACTTC. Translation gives CASSSFEGETQYF.

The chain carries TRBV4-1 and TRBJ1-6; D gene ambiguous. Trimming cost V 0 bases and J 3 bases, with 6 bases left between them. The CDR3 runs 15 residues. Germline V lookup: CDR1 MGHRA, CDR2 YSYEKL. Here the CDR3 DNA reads TGCGCCAGCAGCCAAGACCCGAGCTATAATTCACCCCTCCACTTT. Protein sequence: CASSQDPSYNSPLHF.

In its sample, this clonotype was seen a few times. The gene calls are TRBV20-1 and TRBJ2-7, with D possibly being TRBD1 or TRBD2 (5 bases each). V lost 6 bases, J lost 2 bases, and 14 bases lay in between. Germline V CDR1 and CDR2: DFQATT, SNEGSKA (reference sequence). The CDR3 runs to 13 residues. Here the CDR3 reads CSAGAIFTYEQYF. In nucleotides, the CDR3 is TGCAGTGCCGGGGCGATCTTCACCTACGAGCAGTACTTC.

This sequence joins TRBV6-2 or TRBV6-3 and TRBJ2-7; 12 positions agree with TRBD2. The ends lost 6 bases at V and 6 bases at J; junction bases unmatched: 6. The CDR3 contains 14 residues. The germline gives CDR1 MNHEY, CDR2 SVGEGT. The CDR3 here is CASRETSGSSEQYF. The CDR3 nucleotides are TGTGCCAGCAGAGAGACTAGCGGGAGCTCCGAGCAGTACTTC.

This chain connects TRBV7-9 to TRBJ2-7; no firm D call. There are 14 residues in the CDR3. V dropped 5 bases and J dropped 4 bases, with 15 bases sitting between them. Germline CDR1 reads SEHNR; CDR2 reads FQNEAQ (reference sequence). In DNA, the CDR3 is TGTGCCAGCAGCACTCGACTGGACCTGTACGAGCAGTACTTC. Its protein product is CASSTRLDLYEQYF. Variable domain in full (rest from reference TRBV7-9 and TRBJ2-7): DTGVSQNPRHKITKRGQNVTFRCDPISEHNRLYWYRQTLGQGPEFLTYFQNEAQLEKSRLLSDRFSAERPKGSFSTLEIQRTEQGDSAMYLCASSTRLDLYEQYFGPGTRLTVT.

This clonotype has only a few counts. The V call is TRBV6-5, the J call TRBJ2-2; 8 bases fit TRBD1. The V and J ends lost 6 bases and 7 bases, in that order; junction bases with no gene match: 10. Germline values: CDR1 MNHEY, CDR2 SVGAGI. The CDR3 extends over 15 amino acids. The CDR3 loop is CASSLWPGGGGELFF. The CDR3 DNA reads TGTGCCAGCAGCTTATGGCCAGGGGGCGGCGGGGAGCTGTTTTTT.

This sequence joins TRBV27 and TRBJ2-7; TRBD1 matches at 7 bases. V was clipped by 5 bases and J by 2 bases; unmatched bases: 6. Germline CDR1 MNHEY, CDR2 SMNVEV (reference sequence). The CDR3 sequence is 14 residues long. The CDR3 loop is CASSASGQTYEQYF. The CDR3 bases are TGTGCCAGCAGTGCCTCGGGACAGACCTACGAGCAGTACTTC.

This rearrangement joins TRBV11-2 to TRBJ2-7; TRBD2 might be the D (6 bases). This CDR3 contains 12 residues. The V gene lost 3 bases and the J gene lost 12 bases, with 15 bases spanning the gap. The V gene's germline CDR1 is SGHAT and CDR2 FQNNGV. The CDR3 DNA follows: TGTGCCAGCAGCTTTACCCGAGTCGGGGGGTACTTC. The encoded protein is CASSFTRVGGYF.

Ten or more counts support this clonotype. CDR3 in amino acids: CASSIWTSGTYEQYF. CDR3 sequence (DNA): TGTGCCAGCAGTATTTGGACTAGCGGGACCTACGAGCAGTACTTC. The chain joins TRBV7-2 to TRBJ2-7; 12 nucleotides match TRBD2. Germline CDR1 SGHTA, CDR2 FQGNSA. V lost 6 bases to trimming and J lost 2 bases; unmatched junction nucleotides: 5. This CDR3 has 15 residues.

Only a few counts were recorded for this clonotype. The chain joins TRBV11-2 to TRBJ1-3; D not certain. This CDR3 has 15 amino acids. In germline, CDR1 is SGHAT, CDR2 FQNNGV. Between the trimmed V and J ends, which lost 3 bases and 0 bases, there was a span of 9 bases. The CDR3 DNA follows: TGTGCCAGCAGCTTGGGAGGGAACTCTGGAAACACCATATATTTT. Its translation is CASSLGGNSGNTIYF.

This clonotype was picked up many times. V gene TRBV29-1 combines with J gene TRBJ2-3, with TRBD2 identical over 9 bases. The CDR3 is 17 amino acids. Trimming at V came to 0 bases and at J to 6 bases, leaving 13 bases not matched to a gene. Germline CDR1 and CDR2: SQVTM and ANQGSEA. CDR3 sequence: CSVEDPLAGSLGDTQYF. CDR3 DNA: TGCAGCGTTGAAGATCCGCTAGCGGGGTCTTTAGGGGATACGCAGTATTTT.

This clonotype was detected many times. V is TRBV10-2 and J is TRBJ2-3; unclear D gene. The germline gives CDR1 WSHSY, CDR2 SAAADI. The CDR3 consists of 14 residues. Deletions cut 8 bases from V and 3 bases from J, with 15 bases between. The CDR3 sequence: CASAGQELTDTQYF. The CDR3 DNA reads TGCGCCAGCGCTGGTCAGGAGCTAACAGATACGCAGTATTTT.

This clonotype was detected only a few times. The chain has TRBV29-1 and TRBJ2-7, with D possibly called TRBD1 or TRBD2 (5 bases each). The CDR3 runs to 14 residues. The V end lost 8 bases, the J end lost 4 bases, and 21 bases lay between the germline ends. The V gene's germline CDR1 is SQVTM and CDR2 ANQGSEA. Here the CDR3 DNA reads TGCAGCACCACCCCCCCGGGACCGACGTACGAGCAGTACTTC. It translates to CSTTPPGPTYEQYF.

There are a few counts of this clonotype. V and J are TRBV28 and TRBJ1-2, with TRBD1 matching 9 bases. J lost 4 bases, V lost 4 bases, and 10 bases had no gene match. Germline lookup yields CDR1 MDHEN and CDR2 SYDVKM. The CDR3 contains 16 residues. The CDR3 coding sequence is TGTGCCAGCAGTTCCAAGACAGGGGGTCCCCTCTATGGCTACACCTTC. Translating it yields CASSSKTGGPLYGYTF.

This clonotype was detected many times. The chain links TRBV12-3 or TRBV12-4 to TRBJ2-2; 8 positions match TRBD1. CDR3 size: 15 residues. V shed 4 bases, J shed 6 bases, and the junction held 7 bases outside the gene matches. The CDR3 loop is CASSSTGAVPGELFF. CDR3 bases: TGTGCCAGCAGTTCGACAGGGGCTGTTCCCGGGGAGCTGTTTTTT.

The CDR3 nucleotides read TGTGCCAGCAGTACTCAAGCAGGGGGCGATGAGCAGTTCTTC. Protein sequence: CASSTQAGGDEQFF. V is TRBV6-5 and J is TRBJ2-1, with 8 bases identical to TRBD1. Germline lookup yields CDR1 MNHEY and CDR2 SVGAGI. The V segment lost 5 bases and the J segment 8 bases; nucleotides outside the gene matches: 8. CDR3 length: 14 residues.

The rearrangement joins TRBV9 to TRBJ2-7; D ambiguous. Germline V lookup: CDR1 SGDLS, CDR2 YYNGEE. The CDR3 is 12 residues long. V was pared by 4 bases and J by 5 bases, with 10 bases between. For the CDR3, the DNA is TGTGCCAGCAGCCCCGGACCGAACGAGCAGTACTTC. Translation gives CASSPGPNEQYF.

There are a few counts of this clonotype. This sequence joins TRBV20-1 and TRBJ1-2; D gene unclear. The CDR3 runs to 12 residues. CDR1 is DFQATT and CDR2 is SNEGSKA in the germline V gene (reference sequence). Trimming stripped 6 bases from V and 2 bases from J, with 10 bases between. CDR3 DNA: TGCAGTGCCCCATCGGGAAACTATGGCTACACCTTC. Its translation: CSAPSGNYGYTF.

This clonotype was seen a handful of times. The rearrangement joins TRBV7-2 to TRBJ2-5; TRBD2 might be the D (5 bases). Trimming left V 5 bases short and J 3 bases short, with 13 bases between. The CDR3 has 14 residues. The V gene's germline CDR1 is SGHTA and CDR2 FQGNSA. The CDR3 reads CASSGPDWKETQYF. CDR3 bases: TGTGCCAGCAGCGGCCCGGACTGGAAAGAGACCCAGTACTTC.

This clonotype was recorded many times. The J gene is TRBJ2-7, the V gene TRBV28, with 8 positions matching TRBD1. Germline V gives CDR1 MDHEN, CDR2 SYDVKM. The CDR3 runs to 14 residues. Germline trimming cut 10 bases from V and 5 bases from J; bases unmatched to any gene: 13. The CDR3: CATQFSQGADEQYF. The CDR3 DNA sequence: TGTGCCACCCAATTCAGTCAGGGGGCAGACGAGCAGTACTTC.

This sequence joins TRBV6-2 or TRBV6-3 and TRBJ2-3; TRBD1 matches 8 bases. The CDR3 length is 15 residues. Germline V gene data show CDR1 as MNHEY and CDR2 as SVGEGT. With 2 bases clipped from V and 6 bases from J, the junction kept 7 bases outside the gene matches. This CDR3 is CASSYPDRGADTQYF. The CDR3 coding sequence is TGTGCCAGCAGTTACCCTGACAGGGGTGCCGATACGCAGTATTTT.